Listed here are 11 T cell receptor beta chains from one sample, sequenced in a study of blood T cell repertoires in COVID-19. Sequenced by immunoSEQ multiplex PCR; TCRdb stores in-frame clones only, minus some. In the table there are 200,000 or so clones, over 75% of which are singletons. The sample was peripheral blood. Every receptor here comes from a man between 40 and 49 years old with active or convalescent COVID-19.

The V and J genes are TRBV30 and TRBJ2-7; 13 bases map to TRBD2. Germline CDR1 GTSNPN, CDR2 SVGIG (reference sequence). The CDR3 covers 16 residues. V gave up 4 bases and J gave up 7 bases; unmatched junction bases: 13. The DNA for the CDR3 is TGTGCCTGGATCCTTCTGACTAGCGGGGGGCCCTGGGAGCAGTACTTC. Protein: CAWILLTSGGPWEQYF.

The chain links TRBV5-1 to TRBJ2-3; 10 bases match TRBD1. Germline V gene data show CDR1 as SGHRS and CDR2 as YFSETQ. V lost 3 bases to trimming and J lost 4 bases; unmatched junction nucleotides: 5. CDR3 size: 15 residues. In DNA, the CDR3 is TGCGCCAGCAGCTCCGACAGGGGGCGGGCAGATACGCAGTATTTT. It codes for CASSSDRGRADTQYF. The variable domain in full, with the rest retrieved from reference TRBV5-1 and TRBJ2-3, is KAGVTQTPRYLIKTRGQQVTLSCSPISGHRSVSWYQQTPGQGLQFLFEYFSETQRNKGNFPGRFSGRQFSNSRSEMNVSTLELGDSALYLCASSSDRGRADTQYFGPGTRLTVL.

This clone appeared a few times. This chain joins TRBV5-1 and TRBJ2-3, with a tentative D call TRBD2 (6 bases). This CDR3 comprises 14 residues. The V end lost 4 bases, the J end lost 4 bases, and 13 bases lay between the germline ends. CDR1 and CDR2 (germline): SGHRS, YFSETQ. CDR3 nucleotide sequence: TGCGCCAGCAGCGAGGGCGGGGTCCCAGATACGCAGTATTTT. Translation gives CASSEGGVPDTQYF.

V gene TRBV15 combines with J gene TRBJ1-3; D is uncertain. The V end was cut by 1 base, the J end by 7 bases, with 8 bases between. The V gene's germline CDR1 is LNHNV and CDR2 YYDKDF (reference sequence). CDR3 size: 13 residues. The CDR3 bases are TGTGCCACCAGCAGAGTCCCCTCGAACACCATATATTTT. Translated, it gives CATSRVPSNTIYF.

This clone was detected only once. V usage is TRBV28 and J usage is TRBJ1-4; D uncertain. With 2 bases removed from V and 2 bases from J, the gap between germline ends came to 9 bases. Germline values: CDR1 MDHEN, CDR2 SYDVKM. The CDR3 is made up of 15 amino acids. This CDR3 reads CASSLGGLTNEKLFF. The DNA for the CDR3 is TGTGCCAGCAGTTTAGGCGGACTTACTAATGAAAAACTGTTTTTT.

The chain links TRBV10-3 to TRBJ1-2; 8 bases are shared with TRBD1. The germline V gene has CDR1 ENHRY and CDR2 SYGVKD. V gave up 10 bases and J gave up 8 bases; unmatched junction bases: 12. This CDR3 is built from 13 residues. CDR3 DNA: TGTGCCACCAGGGTTGGGACAGGAGGAGGCTACACCTTC. Amino acid sequence: CATRVGTGGGYTF.

In this sample, this clone turned up once. J is TRBJ2-4 and V is TRBV19; possibly TRBD1 for D (5 bases). The CDR3 is 16 amino acids. Trimming pared 3 bases from V and 0 bases from J, leaving 12 bases between. From germline, CDR1 is LNHDA and CDR2 SQIVND (reference sequence). The CDR3 protein is CASSMTARSAKNIQYF. CDR3 sequence (DNA): TGTGCCAGTAGTATGACAGCAAGGTCAGCCAAAAACATTCAGTACTTC.

The chain uses TRBV25-1 and TRBJ2-3, with 7 bases that match TRBD1. The CDR3 sequence is 13 residues long. The V segment lost 9 bases and the J segment 8 bases; nucleotides outside the gene matches: 11. Per germline, CDR1 MGHDK and CDR2 SYGVNS. The DNA for the CDR3 is TGTGCCAGTAGAGCTACAGGGGCTGGTACGCAGTATTTT. Protein: CASRATGAGTQYF.

V gene TRBV19 combines with J gene TRBJ1-5; tentatively, D is TRBD1 (6 bases). This CDR3 spans 15 amino acids. The germline CDR1 and CDR2 sequences are LNHDA and SQIVND (reference sequence). Trimming pared 9 bases from V and 0 bases from J, leaving 15 bases between. CDR3 sequence reads: CASREGGYSNQPQHF. The DNA of the CDR3 is TGTGCCAGCAGGGAGGGGGGTTATAGCAATCAGCCCCAGCATTTT.

The CDR3 nucleotides are TGTGCCAGCAGCGCCGGACAGGGACCGTTCGATGAGCAGTTCTTC. Encoded protein: CASSAGQGPFDEQFF. The chain uses TRBV9 and TRBJ2-1, with 8 nucleotides matching TRBD1. After removal of 3 bases from V and 8 bases from J, the junction contained 10 bases not matched to a gene. The germline V gene encodes CDR1 SGDLS and CDR2 YYNGEE. The CDR3 totals 15 residues.

The genes are TRBV19 and TRBJ1-1; the D is unclear. The CDR3 consists of 11 residues. Germline V gene data show CDR1 as LNHDA and CDR2 as SQIVND (reference sequence). The germline V and J ends were trimmed by 3 bases and 8 bases, with 7 bases remaining between them. The CDR3 sequence is CASSIAGEAFF. DNA for the CDR3: TGTGCCAGTAGTATCGCGGGGGAAGCTTTCTTT. Together with reference TRBV19 and TRBJ1-1, the CDR3 gives the full variable domain: DGGITQSPKYLFRKEGQNVTLSCEQNLNHDAMYWYRQDPGQGLRLIYYSQIVNDFQKGDIAEGYSVSREKKESFPLTVTSAQKNPTAFYLCASSIAGEAFFGQGTRLTVV.